This TCR beta chain originates from a study of regulatory T cells in long-lasting Graves disease. Points from the study as a whole: TCR diversity was lower in persistent Graves' patients (versus newly diagnosed ones). Accuracy may have been reduced by the small sample size. Persistent disease favored TRBV28, TRBJ1-2 and TRBJ2-5.

HTBI primers from iRepertoire and Arm-PCR of CDR3 regions yielded the TCR beta libraries. MiXCR, applied by TCRdb to the multiplex PCR reads, yields one record per CDR3 protein. The sample comprises around 510,000 distinct CDR3 sequences, around 20% of which are singletons, and about 7.8% rests with the top ten. Noted time point: persistent/refractory GD, antithyroid drugs over 5 years with positive TRAb. PBMC-extracted RNA yielded the TCR library. This clonotype was observed a few times. Antigen unknown. Trimming stripped 2 bases from V and 5 bases from J, with 10 bases between. The CDR3 covers 14 residues.

The clonotype originates from a female donor with Graves disease. Here the sequenced sample was peripheral blood mononuclear cells (PBMCs), taken when the disease was refractory, from a patient treated with antithyroid drugs. The chain is built from TRBV12-3 or TRBV12-4 and TRBJ2-1, with TRBD1 as a possible D gene (5 bases). CDR3 region: CASSLQGGDNEQFF. CDR3 nucleotide sequence: TGTGCCAGCAGTTTACAGGGTGGGGACAATGAGCAGTTCTTC.